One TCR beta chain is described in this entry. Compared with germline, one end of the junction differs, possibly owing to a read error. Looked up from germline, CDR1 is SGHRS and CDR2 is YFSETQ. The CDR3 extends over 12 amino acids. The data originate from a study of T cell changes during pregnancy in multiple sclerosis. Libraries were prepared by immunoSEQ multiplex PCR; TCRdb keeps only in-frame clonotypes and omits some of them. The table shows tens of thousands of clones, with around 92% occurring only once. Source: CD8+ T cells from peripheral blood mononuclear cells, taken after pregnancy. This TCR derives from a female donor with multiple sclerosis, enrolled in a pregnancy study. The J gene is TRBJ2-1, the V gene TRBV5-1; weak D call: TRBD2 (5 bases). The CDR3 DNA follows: TGCGCCAGCAGCTCTCGGACTGGTGAGGAGTTCTTC. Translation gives CASSSRTGEEFF.